Sequencing of this TCR beta chain was carried out in a study of shared clonotypes between healthy human individuals (dated by TCRdb to the early 2020s). For the wider study: A couple of women and a few men aged 18 to 49 years were included in the cohort. To increase sequencing depth and limit assay-specific biases, TCR repertoire library preparation and sequencing were carried out by different laboratories using diverse techniques. Each donor's leukapheresis produced roughly between about 0.9 and 9.5 billion PBMCs. To estimate repertoire size and how much clonotypes are shared between individuals, the study performed deep sequencing of blood TCR repertoires from a few healthy adults. Here is what the overall study found, with its caveats: The small number of donors limited the genetic and exposure-history diversity represented. Based on pairwise subsampling, the degree of clonotype sharing among donors was expected to be affected by sequencing depth. Only blood was sampled, and tissue TCR repertoires likely differ from those in blood.

Using the deep immunoSEQ assay, multiplex PCR amplified TCR CDR3 regions from genomic DNA. For each cell subset, the extracted genomic DNA was distributed evenly across all wells of several immunoSEQ 96-well plates, and each plate served as one replicate. Each replicate PCR for unsorted PBMC received roughly 300 ng genomic DNA, equal to 25,000 to 35,000 T cell genomes. Unsorted PBMC genomic DNA was sequenced across ten immunoSEQ deep assay plates. The purified libraries were quantified using a Qubit 3.0 fluorometer, sized with a Bioanalyzer 2100, and then quantified again using the KAPA Library Quantification kit. A separate single-read 150-cycle Illumina NextSeq 550 flow cell was used to sequence each immunoSEQ 96-well plate. Regarding the original processing steps: Because only junctional sequences without quality scores were contained in the immunoSEQ output, filtering matching that applied to full-length reads could not be performed. Sequences were annotated with PyIR, a Python wrapper for IgBLAST v1.9, using IMGT germline references to assign V/J genes and CDR3. Reads were removed for weak V/J assignments (E-value above 1e-6), missing CDR3, stop codons, out-of-frame junctions, or ambiguous translated residues. V3J clonotypes were defined as sequences sharing the same inferred V gene, J gene, and CDR3 amino acid sequence. The percentage overlap between two repertoires was calculated by dividing the number of shared unique clonotypes by the size of the smaller repertoire. Repertoire richness was assessed with RTK rarefaction, the Chao1 estimator, and Recon v2.1 estimates of unobserved clonotypes. TCRdb carries this immuneACCESS record with in-frame sequences only. Its versions omit some clonotypes, under half of them owing to an unresolved V gene in the studies checked, with the rest unexplained. Clone size and the V and J calls come from that table; the DNA yielded D and trimming. Within this sample are a few hundred thousand clones, with approximately 71% of them counted one time only. The ten largest make up about 12% of the sample.

A distance of 9 bases separates the germline ends of V and J, which lose 3 bases and 0 bases respectively. Counted from cysteine to phenylalanine, this CDR3 has 15 amino acids. Left in the record is the CDR3 DNA by itself, 45 bases read in frame from the first base. The germline V gene (reference sequence) sets CDR1 to SEHNR and CDR2 to FQNEAQ. As to this clone: Its antigen is unknown. Base-call qualities are not available, and no considerably larger clone is one nucleotide away.

Healthy HIV-negative adults with no recently reported acute infections or vaccinations were included as donors. Every donor was a Caucasian adult living in Nashville, Tennessee, USA. In the unsorted samples, 87 million or so PBMCs were counted, and genomic DNA was extracted using the QIAamp DNA Blood Mini kit. Blood was obtained by leukapheresis, after which PBMCs were separated by Ficoll-Histopaque density gradient centrifugation and cryopreserved in liquid nitrogen vapor phase. In this chain, TRBV7-9 is recombined with TRBJ1-5; the D region possibly corresponds to TRBD1 (5 bases align). This clonotype was sampled from a woman in her forties in good health. Some clones in this sample may be carry-over from other donors' samples. The specimen was PBMCs. The CDR3 protein: CASSFGGHSNQPQHF. The nucleotide sequence reads as follows: TGTGCCAGCAGCTTCGGGGGTCATAGCAATCAGCCCCAGCATTTT.